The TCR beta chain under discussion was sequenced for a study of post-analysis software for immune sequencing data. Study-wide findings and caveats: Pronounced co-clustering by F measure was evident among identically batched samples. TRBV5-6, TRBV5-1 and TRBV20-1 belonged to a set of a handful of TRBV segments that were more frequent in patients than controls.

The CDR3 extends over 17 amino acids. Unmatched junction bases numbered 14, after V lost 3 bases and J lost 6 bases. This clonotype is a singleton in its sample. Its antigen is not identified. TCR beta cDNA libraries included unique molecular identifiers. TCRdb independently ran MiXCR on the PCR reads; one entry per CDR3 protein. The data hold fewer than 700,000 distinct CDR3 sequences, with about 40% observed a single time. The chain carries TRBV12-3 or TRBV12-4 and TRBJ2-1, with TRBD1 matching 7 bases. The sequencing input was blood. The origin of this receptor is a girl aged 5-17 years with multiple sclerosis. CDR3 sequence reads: CASSFRANTGVLNEQFF. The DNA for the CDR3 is TGTGCCAGCAGTTTTCGAGCAAATACAGGGGTTCTCAATGAGCAGTTCTTC.